This T cell receptor beta chain was identified in a study of T cell clones after liver transplantation. Points on this clone: Antigen: not known.

Trimming took off 3 bases at V and 4 bases at J, with 13 bases between the two ends. The CDR3 spans 16 residues. The V gene's germline CDR1 is SGHTA and CDR2 FQGNSA. Thawed unstimulated PBMCs were FACS-sorted by CD3, CD4 and CD8 into two populations. Libraries were prepared by immunoSEQ multiplex PCR; TCRdb keeps only in-frame clonotypes and omits some of them. This table holds 70,000 to 80,000 clones, roughly nine tenths found once. Broader study findings: Conclusions were preliminary, with small, heterogeneous patient groups.

The receptor was derived from a human donor who received a liver transplant. This specimen consisted of CD4+ T cells from blood, obtained before liver transplant. The genes are TRBV7-2 and TRBJ2-6, with D possibly being TRBD2 (5 bases). CDR3 coding DNA: TGTGCCAGCAGCTTGTGGCAGGCGGGCGGGGCCAACGTCCTGACTTTC. This codes for CASSLWQAGGANVLTF.